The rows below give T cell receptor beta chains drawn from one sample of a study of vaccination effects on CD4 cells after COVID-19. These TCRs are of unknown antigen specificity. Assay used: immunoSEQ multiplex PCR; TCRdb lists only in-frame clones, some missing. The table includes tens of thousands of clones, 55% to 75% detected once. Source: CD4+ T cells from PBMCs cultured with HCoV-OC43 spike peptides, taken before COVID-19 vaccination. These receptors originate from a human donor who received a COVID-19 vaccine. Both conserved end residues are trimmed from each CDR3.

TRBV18 ASSPRQGAYQPQH
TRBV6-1 ASSEHYRGGTEAF
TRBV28 ASSLPNQPQH
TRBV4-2 ASSHAGTSGLAKNIQY
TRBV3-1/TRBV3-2 ASSQAGTSKENQY
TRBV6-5 ASIRAANYGYT
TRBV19 ASSIYRPNTGELF
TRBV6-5 ASSQQGSTEAF
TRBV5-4 ASSVAGGKNIQY
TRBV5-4 ASSLFSGGQGARGYT
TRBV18 ASSPAVTTNEKLF
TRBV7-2 ASSRGGGSLH
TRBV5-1 ASSPRTGGPSYEQY
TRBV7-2 ASSPMTRGYGDTQY
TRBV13 ASSLSGRVPGAGNTIY
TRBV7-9 ASSLEQGGTEAF
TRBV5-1 ASRRSLGGTNEKLF
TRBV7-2 ASSQNSGNTIY
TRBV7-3 ASSFSGQGIPF
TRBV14 ASSQVRAGGSPLH
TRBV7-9 ASSLARGGEETQY
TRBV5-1 ASSPGENTEAF
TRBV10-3 AISDRGRSGNTIY
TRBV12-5 ASGGQGDQGYT
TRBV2 ATGQGETYGYT
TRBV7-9 ASSFSRTGSNTEAF
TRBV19 ASSIEGTGGQTQY